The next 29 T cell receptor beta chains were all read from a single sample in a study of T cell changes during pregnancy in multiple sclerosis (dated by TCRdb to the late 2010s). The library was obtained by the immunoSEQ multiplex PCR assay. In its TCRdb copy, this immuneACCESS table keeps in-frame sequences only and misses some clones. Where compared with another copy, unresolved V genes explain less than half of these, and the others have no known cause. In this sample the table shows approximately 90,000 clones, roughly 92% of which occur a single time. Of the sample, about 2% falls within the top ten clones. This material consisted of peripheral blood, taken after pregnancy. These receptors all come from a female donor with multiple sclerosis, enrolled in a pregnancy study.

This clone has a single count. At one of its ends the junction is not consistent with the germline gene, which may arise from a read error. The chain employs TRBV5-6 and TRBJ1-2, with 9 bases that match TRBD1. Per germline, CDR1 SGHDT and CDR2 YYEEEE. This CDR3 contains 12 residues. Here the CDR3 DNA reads TGTGCCAGCAGCTTGAGTACAGGGGGCTTGGCCTTC. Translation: CASSLSTGGLAF.

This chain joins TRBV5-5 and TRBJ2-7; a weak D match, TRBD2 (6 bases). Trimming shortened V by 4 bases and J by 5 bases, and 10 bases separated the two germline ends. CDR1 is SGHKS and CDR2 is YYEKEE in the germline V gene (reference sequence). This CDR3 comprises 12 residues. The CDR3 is CASSGPGDEQYF. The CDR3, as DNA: TGTGCCAGCAGCGGCCCGGGGGACGAGCAGTACTTC.

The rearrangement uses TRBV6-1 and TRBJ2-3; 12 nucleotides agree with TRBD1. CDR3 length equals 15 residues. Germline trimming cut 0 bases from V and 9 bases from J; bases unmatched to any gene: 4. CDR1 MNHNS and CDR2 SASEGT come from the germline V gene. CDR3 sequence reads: CASSEAGQGAVTQYF. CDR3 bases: TGTGCCAGCAGTGAAGCGGGACAGGGGGCAGTGACGCAGTATTTT.

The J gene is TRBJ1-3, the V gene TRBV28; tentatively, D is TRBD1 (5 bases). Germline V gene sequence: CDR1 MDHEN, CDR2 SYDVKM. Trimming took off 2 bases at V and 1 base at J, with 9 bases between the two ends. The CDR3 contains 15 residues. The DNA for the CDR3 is TGTGCCAGCAGTTTAGGGTCAGGGTCTGGAAACACCATATATTTT. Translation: CASSLGSGSGNTIYF.

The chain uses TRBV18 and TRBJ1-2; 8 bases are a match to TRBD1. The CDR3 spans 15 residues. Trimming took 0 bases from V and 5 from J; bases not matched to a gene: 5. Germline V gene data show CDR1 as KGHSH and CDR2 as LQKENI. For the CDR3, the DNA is TGTGCCAGCTCACCACCGCCAGGGACAGGTTATGGCTACACCTTC. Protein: CASSPPPGTGYGYTF.

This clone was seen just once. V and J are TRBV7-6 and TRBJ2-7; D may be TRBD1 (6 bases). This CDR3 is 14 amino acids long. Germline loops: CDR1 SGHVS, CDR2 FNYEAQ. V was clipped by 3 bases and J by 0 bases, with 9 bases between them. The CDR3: CASSFRQDSYEQYF. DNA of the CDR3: TGTGCCAGCAGCTTCCGACAGGACTCCTACGAGCAGTACTTC.

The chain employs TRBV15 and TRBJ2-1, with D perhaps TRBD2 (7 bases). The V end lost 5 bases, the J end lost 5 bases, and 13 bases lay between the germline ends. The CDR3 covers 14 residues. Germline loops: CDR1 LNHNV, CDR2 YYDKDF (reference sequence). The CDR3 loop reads CATSGGLADNEQFF. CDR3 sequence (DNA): TGTGCCACCAGCGGGGGGCTAGCGGACAATGAGCAGTTCTTC.

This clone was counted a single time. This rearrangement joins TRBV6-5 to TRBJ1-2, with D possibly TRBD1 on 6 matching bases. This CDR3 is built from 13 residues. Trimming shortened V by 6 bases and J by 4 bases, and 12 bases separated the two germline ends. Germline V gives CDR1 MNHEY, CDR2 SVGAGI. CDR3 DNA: TGTGCCAGCAGACCGGACAGCGCCTATGGCTACACCTTC. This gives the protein CASRPDSAYGYTF.

In DNA, the CDR3 is TGTGCCAGCAGTTTATCGCAGGCCACCCACAATGAGCAGTTCTTC. Residues: CASSLSQATHNEQFF. The chain links TRBV27 to TRBJ2-1; D is uncertain. The CDR3 length is 15 residues. The V gene lost 0 bases and the J gene lost 5 bases, with 11 bases spanning the gap. Germline V gives CDR1 MNHEY, CDR2 SMNVEV (reference sequence).

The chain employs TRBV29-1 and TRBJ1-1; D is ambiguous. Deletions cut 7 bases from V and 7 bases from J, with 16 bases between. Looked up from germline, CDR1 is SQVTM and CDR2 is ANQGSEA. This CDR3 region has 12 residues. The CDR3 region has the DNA TGCAGCGCTGAGGACGCCGGACTTGAAGCTTTCTTT. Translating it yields CSAEDAGLEAFF. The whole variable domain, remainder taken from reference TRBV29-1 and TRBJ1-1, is SAVISQKPSRDICQRGTSLTIQCQVDSQVTMMFWYRQQPGQSLTLIATANQGSEATYESGFVIDKFPISRPNLTFSTLTVSNMSPEDSSIYLCSAEDAGLEAFFGQGTRLTVV.

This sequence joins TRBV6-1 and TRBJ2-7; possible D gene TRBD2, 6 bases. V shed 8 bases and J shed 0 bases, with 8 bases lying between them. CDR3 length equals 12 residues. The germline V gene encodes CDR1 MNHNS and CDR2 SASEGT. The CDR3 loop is CASVADSYEQYF. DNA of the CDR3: TGTGCCAGCGTAGCGGACTCCTACGAGCAGTACTTC.

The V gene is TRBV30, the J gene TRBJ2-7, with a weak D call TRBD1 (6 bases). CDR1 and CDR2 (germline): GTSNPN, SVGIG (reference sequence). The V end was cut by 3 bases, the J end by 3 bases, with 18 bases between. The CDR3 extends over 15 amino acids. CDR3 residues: CAWSRYETGNYEQYF. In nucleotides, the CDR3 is TGTGCCTGGAGCCGCTACGAGACAGGAAACTACGAGCAGTACTTC.

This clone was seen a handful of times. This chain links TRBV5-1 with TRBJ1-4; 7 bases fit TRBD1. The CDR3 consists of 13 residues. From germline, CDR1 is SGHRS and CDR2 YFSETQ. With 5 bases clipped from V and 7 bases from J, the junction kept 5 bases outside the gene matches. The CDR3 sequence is CASRTGSTEKLFF. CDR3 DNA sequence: TGCGCCAGCAGGACAGGGTCTACTGAAAAACTGTTTTTT.

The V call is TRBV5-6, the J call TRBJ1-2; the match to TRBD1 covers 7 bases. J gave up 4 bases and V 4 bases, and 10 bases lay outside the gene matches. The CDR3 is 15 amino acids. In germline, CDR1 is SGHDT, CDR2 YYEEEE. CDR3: CASSRVPGQSYGYTF. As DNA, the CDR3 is TGTGCCAGCAGCAGAGTGCCGGGACAGAGCTATGGCTACACCTTC.

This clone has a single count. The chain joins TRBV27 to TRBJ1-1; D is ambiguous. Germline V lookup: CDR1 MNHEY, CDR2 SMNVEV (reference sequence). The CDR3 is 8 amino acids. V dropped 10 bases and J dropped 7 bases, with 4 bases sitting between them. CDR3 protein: CAIREAFF. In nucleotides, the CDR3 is TGTGCCATCCGTGAAGCTTTCTTT.

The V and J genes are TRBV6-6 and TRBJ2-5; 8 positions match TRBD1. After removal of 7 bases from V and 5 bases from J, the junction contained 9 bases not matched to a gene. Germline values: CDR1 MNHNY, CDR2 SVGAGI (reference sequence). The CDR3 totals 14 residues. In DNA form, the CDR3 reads TGTGCCAGCACCCTACAGGGGGGCGGGGAGACCCAGTACTTC. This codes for CASTLQGGGETQYF.

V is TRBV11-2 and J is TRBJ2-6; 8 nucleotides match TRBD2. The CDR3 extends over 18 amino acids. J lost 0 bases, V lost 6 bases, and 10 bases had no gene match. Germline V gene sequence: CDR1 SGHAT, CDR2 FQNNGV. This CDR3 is CASSQPTSAFSGANVLTF. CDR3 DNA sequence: TGTGCCAGCAGTCAGCCGACTAGCGCTTTCTCTGGGGCCAACGTCCTGACTTTC.

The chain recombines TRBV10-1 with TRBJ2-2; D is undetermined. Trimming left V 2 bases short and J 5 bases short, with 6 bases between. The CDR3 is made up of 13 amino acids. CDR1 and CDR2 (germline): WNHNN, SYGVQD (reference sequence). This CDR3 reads CASSEVETGELFF. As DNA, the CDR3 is TGCGCCAGCAGTGAGGTAGAAACCGGGGAGCTGTTTTTT.

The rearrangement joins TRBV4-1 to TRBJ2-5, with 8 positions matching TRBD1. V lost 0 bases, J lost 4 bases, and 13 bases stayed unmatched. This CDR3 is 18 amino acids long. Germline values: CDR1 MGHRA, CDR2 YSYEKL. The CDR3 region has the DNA TGCGCCAGCAGCCAAGAACCAGGGGGCGCGTCATGGGGAGAGACCCAGTACTTC. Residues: CASSQEPGGASWGETQYF.

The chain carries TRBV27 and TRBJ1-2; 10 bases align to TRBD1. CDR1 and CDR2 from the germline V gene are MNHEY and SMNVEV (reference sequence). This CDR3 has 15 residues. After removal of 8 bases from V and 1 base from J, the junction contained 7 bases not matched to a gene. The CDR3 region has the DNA TGTGCCAGCGCAAGACAGGGGGCAGGTAACTATGGCTACACCTTC. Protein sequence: CASARQGAGNYGYTF.

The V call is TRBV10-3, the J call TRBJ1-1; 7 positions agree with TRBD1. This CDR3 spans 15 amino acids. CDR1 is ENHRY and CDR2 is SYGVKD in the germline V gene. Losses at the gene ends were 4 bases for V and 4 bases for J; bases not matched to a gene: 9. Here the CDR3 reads CAISGQGRQGTEAFF. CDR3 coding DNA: TGTGCCATCAGTGGACAGGGCCGGCAGGGCACTGAAGCTTTCTTT.

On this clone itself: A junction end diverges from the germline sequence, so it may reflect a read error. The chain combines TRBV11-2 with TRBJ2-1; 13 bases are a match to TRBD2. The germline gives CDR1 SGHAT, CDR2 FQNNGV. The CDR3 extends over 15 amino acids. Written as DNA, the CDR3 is TGTGCCAGCAGATTAGCGACTAGCGGGAGGAATGAGCAGTTCTTC. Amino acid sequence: CASRLATSGRNEQFF.

The CDR3 loop reads CASRLNTDTQYF. The CDR3 DNA follows: TGTGCCAGCAGACTCAATACAGATACGCAGTATTTT. This chain joins TRBV6-5 and TRBJ2-3; D is unclear. Trimming cost V 6 bases and J 3 bases, with 7 bases left between them. The CDR3 consists of 12 residues. CDR1 and CDR2 from the germline V gene are MNHEY and SVGAGI.

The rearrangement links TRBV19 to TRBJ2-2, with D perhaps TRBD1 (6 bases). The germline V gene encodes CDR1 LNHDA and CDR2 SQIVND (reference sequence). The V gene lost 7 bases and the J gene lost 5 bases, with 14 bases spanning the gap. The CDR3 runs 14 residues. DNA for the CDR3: TGTGCCAGTAAGGCAGGGGCGGAGACCGGGGAGCTGTTTTTT. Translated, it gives CASKAGAETGELFF.

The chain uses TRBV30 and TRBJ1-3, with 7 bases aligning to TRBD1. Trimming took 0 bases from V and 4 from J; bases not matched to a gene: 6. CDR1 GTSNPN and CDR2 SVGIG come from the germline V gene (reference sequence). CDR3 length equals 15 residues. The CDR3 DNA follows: TGTGCCTGGAGTGTAGGGACAGCAACCGGAAACACCATATATTTT. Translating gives CAWSVGTATGNTIYF.

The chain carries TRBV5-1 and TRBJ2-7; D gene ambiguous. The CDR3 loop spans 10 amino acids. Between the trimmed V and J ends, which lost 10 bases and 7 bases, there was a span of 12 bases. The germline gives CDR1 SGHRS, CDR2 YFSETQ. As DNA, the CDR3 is TGCGCCGGAACCTCGACAGAGCAGTACTTC. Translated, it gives CAGTSTEQYF.

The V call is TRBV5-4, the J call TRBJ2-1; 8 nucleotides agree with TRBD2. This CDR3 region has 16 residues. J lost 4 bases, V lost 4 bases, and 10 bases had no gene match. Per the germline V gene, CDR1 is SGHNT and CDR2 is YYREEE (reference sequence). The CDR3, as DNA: TGTGCCAGCAGCCCAATGGGCGGGAGGCTATACAATGAGCAGTTCTTC. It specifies CASSPMGGRLYNEQFF.

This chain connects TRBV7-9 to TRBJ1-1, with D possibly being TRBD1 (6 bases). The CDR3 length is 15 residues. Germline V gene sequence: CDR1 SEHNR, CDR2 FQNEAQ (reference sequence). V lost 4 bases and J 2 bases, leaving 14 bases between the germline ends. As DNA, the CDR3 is TGTGCCAGCAGCTACTACAGGGCTTCCAACACTGAAGCTTTCTTT. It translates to CASSYYRASNTEAFF.

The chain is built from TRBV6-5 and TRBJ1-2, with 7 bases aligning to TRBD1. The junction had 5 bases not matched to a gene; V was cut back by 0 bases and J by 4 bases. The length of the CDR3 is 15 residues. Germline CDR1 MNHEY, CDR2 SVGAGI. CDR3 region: CASSYSTGQIYGYTF. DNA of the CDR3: TGTGCCAGCAGTTACTCGACGGGACAGATCTATGGCTACACCTTC.